The 17 T cell receptor beta chains listed next were all sequenced from one sample in a study of blood T cell repertoires in COVID-19. Clones were read by immunoSEQ multiplex PCR, and TCRdb kept only the in-frame ones, dropping some. The table lists about 130,000 clones, about 87% of them singletons. Sample: peripheral blood. The receptor set was obtained from a human donor in a cohort sampled during active COVID-19.

The chain is built from TRBV24-1 and TRBJ1-5; D unresolved. Germline V CDR1 and CDR2: KGHDR, SFDVKD. V was shortened by 4 bases and J by 5 bases, with 5 bases between the two germline ends. The CDR3 contains 12 residues. The CDR3: CATSEYDQPQHF. The CDR3 DNA reads TGTGCCACCAGTGAATATGATCAGCCCCAGCATTTT.

This clone came up a few times. The rearrangement uses TRBV4-3 and TRBJ2-2; D gene unclear. This CDR3 is 17 amino acids long. Germline lookup yields CDR1 LGHNA and CDR2 YSLEER. V lost 0 bases, J lost 4 bases, and 15 bases lay in between. The CDR3 is CASSQETERYPTGELFF. For the CDR3, the DNA is TGCGCCAGCAGCCAAGAAACAGAGAGATACCCCACCGGGGAGCTGTTTTTT.

The rearrangement uses TRBV30 and TRBJ2-5, with D possibly being TRBD2 (6 bases). V was pared by 4 bases and J by 3 bases, with 12 bases between. The CDR3 is made up of 13 amino acids. Per the germline V gene, CDR1 is GTSNPN and CDR2 is SVGIG (reference sequence). CDR3 nucleotide sequence: TGTGCCTGGACTGGGACTCCTAAAGAGACCCAGTACTTC. This encodes CAWTGTPKETQYF.

This clone has just one count. The rearrangement links TRBV5-1 to TRBJ2-3; no clear D. The CDR3 spans 14 residues. The germline CDR1 and CDR2 sequences are SGHRS and YFSETQ. The V end was cut by 4 bases, the J end by 2 bases, with 11 bases between. The CDR3 region has the DNA TGCGCCAGCAGCCCCGAGTTCGCCACAGATACGCAGTATTTT. This sequence encodes CASSPEFATDTQYF.

The V gene is TRBV7-2, the J gene TRBJ2-1; 11 positions match TRBD2. V was pared by 3 bases and J by 4 bases, with 2 bases of the junction left unmatched. Looked up from germline, CDR1 is SGHTA and CDR2 is FQGNSA. The CDR3 extends over 15 amino acids. Here the CDR3 DNA reads TGTGCCAGCAGCTTGGGACTAGCGGTTTACAATGAGCAGTTCTTC. The encoded protein is CASSLGLAVYNEQFF.

The chain carries TRBV5-8 and TRBJ2-7; perhaps TRBD2 as D (6 bases). The CDR3 is 15 amino acids. CDR1 and CDR2 from the germline V gene are SGHTS and YDEGEE. Trimming pared 0 bases from V and 4 bases from J, leaving 14 bases between. CDR3 sequence reads: CASSLEAGGTYEQYV. The DNA for the CDR3 is TGTGCCAGCAGCTTGGAGGCAGGAGGGACGTACGAGCAGTACGTC.

The chain employs TRBV5-4 and TRBJ1-4, with 7 bases fitting TRBD1. The CDR3 runs to 14 residues. Germline V gives CDR1 SGHNT, CDR2 YYREEE (reference sequence). The ends lost 4 bases at V and 7 bases at J; junction bases unmatched: 7. The CDR3 reads CASSPGGGGEKLFF. CDR3 in DNA: TGTGCCAGCAGCCCAGGGGGAGGAGGTGAAAAACTGTTTTTT.

This rearrangement joins TRBV29-1 to TRBJ2-2; 7 bases fit TRBD1. The V segment lost 6 bases and the J segment 5 bases; nucleotides outside the gene matches: 6. The CDR3 loop spans 13 amino acids. Germline CDR1 and CDR2: SQVTM and ANQGSEA. The CDR3 sequence: CSVDRQGTGELFF. The CDR3 DNA reads as TGCAGCGTCGACAGACAGGGTACCGGGGAGCTGTTTTTT.

The chain links TRBV18 to TRBJ2-2; the match to TRBD1 covers 8 bases. Germline trimming cut 3 bases from V and 3 bases from J; bases unmatched to any gene: 3. The CDR3 has 15 residues. Germline CDR1 is KGHSH and CDR2 is LQKENI. The CDR3 loop reads CASSPEQGDTGELFF. The CDR3 nucleotides read TGTGCCAGCTCACCGGAACAGGGGGACACCGGGGAGCTGTTTTTT.

The chain combines TRBV6-2 or TRBV6-3 with TRBJ2-1, with D possibly matching TRBD1 (6 bases). The CDR3 has 15 residues. Trimming stripped 0 bases from V and 4 bases from J, with 10 bases between. CDR1 and CDR2 (germline): MNHEY, SVGEGT. This chain's CDR3 is CASSYSRQGYNEQFF. CDR3 nucleotide sequence: TGTGCCAGCAGTTACTCAAGGCAGGGGTACAATGAGCAGTTCTTC.

The CDR3 DNA follows: TGCGCCAGCAGCTTGGTAGGGGACAGGGCGGTGGACATTCAGTACTTC. This sequence encodes CASSLVGDRAVDIQYF. This sequence joins TRBV5-1 and TRBJ2-4, with TRBD1 matching 9 bases. This CDR3 is built from 16 residues. V lost 0 bases and J lost 8; bases outside the gene matches: 9. Germline loops: CDR1 SGHRS, CDR2 YFSETQ.

The rearrangement links TRBV19 to TRBJ2-3, with a weak D call TRBD2 (6 bases). V shed 7 bases and J shed 4 bases, with 21 bases lying between them. The CDR3 length is 16 residues. Germline CDR1 reads LNHDA; CDR2 reads SQIVND (reference sequence). CDR3 amino acids: CASTTGDLGGADTQYF. The CDR3 DNA sequence: TGTGCCAGTACCACGGGGGACCTCGGCGGGGCAGATACGCAGTATTTT.

The chain joins TRBV11-3 to TRBJ2-5, with 9 bases matching TRBD1. The V segment lost 3 bases and the J segment 5 bases; nucleotides outside the gene matches: 7. The CDR3 spans 15 residues. Germline loops: CDR1 SGHNT, CDR2 YENEEA. In nucleotides, the CDR3 is TGTGCCAGCAGCTTCTTCCGGGACAGGGATGAGACCCAGTACTTC. Translating gives CASSFFRDRDETQYF.

V usage is TRBV29-1 and J usage is TRBJ1-6; 7 bases fit TRBD1. Trimming removed 7 bases from V and 6 bases from J; junction bases left unmatched: 3. Germline V lookup: CDR1 SQVTM, CDR2 ANQGSEA. The CDR3 has 12 amino acids. The CDR3 loop reads CSAGTANSPLHF. The CDR3 nucleotides read TGCAGCGCCGGGACAGCTAATTCACCCCTCCACTTT.

CDR3 sequence (DNA): TGTGCCAGCAGGTACCGGGACAGCTCGACGTGGACTGAAGCTTTCTTT. Protein sequence: CASRYRDSSTWTEAFF. The rearrangement uses TRBV6-5 and TRBJ1-1; 7 bases are shared with TRBD1. The CDR3 loop spans 16 amino acids. V dropped 6 bases and J dropped 5; count of bases not matched to a gene: 15. Germline V gives CDR1 MNHEY, CDR2 SVGAGI.

CDR3 nucleotide sequence: TGTGCCAGCAGCGTCAGGGGGGACGGCATTCAGTACTTC. Its translation: CASSVRGDGIQYF. This chain links TRBV9 with TRBJ2-4, with D possibly TRBD1 on 7 matching bases. Trimming cost V 2 bases and J 9 bases, with 12 bases left between them. Germline assignment: CDR1 SGDLS and CDR2 YYNGEE. The length of the CDR3 is 13 residues.

The chain combines TRBV11-2 with TRBJ1-1, with 9 positions matching TRBD1. After removal of 5 bases from V and 3 bases from J, the junction contained 7 bases not matched to a gene. Looked up from germline, CDR1 is SGHAT and CDR2 is FQNNGV. The CDR3 covers 15 residues. CDR3 sequence (DNA): TGTGCCAGCAGCCTCGGGACAGGGTCGCACACTGAAGCTTTCTTT. The encoded protein is CASSLGTGSHTEAFF.